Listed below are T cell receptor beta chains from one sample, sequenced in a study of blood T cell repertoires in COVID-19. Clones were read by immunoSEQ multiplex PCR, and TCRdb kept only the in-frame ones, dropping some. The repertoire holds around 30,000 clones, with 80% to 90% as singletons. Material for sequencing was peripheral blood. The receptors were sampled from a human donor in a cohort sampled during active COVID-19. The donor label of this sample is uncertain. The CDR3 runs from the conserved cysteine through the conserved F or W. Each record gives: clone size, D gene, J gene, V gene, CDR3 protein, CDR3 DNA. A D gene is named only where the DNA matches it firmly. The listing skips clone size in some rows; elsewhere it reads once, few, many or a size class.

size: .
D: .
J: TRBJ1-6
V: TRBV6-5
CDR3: CASLQGYNSPLHF
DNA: TGTGCCAGCCTCCAGGGTTATAATTCACCCCTCCACTTT

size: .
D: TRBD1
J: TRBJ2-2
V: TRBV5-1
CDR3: CASSFIPGQGAGELFF
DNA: TGCGCCAGCAGCTTCATTCCCGGACAGGGGGCCGGGGAGCTGTTTTTT

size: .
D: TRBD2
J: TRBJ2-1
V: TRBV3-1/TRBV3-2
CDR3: CASSPIAGVNEQFF
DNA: TGTGCCAGCAGCCCCATAGCGGGGGTTAATGAGCAGTTCTTC

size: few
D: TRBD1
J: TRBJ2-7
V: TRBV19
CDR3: CATRTGNSYEQYF
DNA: TGTGCCACCCGGACAGGGAACTCCTACGAGCAGTACTTC

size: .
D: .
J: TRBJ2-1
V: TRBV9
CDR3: CASSASGDEQFF
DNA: TGTGCCAGCAGCGCCTCCGGGGATGAGCAGTTCTTC

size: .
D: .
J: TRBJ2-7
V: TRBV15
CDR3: CATSWGGQTYEQYF
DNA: TGTGCCACCAGCTGGGGGGGGCAGACCTACGAGCAGTACTTC

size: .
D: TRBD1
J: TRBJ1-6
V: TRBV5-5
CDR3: CASSLPGTGNSPLHF
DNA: TGTGCCAGCAGCTTGCCTGGGACAGGTAATTCACCCCTCCACTTT

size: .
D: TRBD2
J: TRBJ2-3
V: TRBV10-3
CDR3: CAIRLAGGNEEYF
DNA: TGTGCCATCAGGCTAGCGGGGGGCAACGAGGAGTATTTT

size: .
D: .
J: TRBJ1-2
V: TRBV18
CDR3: CASSPQDKSYTF
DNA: TGTGCCAGCTCACCTCAAGACAAGAGCTACACCTTC

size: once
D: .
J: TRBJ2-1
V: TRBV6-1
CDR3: CASSDSTIDGRHEQFF
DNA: TGTGCCAGCAGTGATAGTACCATCGATGGTCGCCATGAGCAGTTCTTC

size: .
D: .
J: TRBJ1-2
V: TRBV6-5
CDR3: CASSENTGLYGYTF
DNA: TGTGCCAGCAGCGAGAATACAGGGCTCTATGGCTACACCTTC

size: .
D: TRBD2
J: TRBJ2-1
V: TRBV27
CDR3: CASSLTGTSGHNEQFF
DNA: TGTGCCAGCTCTCTCACCGGGACTAGCGGACACAATGAGCAGTTCTTC

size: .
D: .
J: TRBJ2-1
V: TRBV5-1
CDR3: CASSLDGFDYNEQFF
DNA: TGCGCCAGCAGCTTAGACGGGTTCGACTACAATGAGCAGTTCTTC

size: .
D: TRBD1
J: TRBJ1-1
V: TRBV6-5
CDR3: CASRANRGKGTEAFF
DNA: TGTGCCAGCAGGGCAAACAGGGGTAAGGGAACTGAAGCTTTCTTT

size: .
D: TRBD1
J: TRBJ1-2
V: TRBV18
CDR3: CASSTPGQEKYGYTF
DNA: TGTGCCAGCTCAACCCCGGGACAGGAGAAATATGGCTACACCTTC

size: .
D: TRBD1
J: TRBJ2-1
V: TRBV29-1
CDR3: CSGIDRGSYNEQFF
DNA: TGCAGCGGGATCGACAGGGGGTCCTACAATGAGCAGTTCTTC

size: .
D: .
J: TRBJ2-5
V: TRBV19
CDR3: CASSISPSISASPPQETQYF
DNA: TGTGCCAGTAGTATATCGCCCTCTATCTCCGCGTCACCACCCCAAGAGACCCAGTACTTC

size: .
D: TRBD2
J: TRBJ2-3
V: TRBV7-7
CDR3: CASSLGTSGGPTTDTQYF
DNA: TGTGCTAGCAGCTTAGGGACTAGCGGGGGGCCTACCACAGATACGCAGTATTTT

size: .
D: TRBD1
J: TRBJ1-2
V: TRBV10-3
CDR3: CAISERGTAYYGYTF
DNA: TGTGCCATCAGTGAGAGAGGGACAGCATACTATGGCTACACCTTC

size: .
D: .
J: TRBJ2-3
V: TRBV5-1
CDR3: CASSRGETTDTQYF
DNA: TGCGCCAGCAGCCGCGGGGAAACCACAGATACGCAGTATTTT

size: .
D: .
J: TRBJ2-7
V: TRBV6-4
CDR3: CANTQGYEQYF
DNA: TGTGCCAACACACAGGGCTACGAGCAGTACTTC

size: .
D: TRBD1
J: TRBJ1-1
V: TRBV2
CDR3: CASRRDSRNTEAFF
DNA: TGTGCCAGCAGAAGGGACAGCAGGAACACTGAAGCTTTCTTT

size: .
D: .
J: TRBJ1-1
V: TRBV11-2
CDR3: CASSLRTTEAFF
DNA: TGTGCCAGCAGCCTTCGTACTACTGAAGCTTTCTTT

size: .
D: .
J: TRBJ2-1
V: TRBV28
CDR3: CASSLRGGGYNEQFF
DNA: TGTGCCAGCAGTTTGAGGGGGGGCGGGTACAATGAGCAGTTCTTC

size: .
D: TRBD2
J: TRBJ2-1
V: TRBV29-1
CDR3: CSVDSSGGANTYNEQFF
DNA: TGCAGCGTTGATAGTAGCGGGGGGGCCAATACCTACAATGAGCAGTTCTTC

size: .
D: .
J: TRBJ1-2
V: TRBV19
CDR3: CASGGNDRSYGYTF
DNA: TGTGCCAGTGGGGGAAATGACAGGAGCTATGGCTACACCTTC

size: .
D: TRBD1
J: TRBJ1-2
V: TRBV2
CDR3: CASSGDRGQGGYTF
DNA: TGTGCCAGCAGTGGAGACAGGGGGCAAGGTGGCTACACCTTC

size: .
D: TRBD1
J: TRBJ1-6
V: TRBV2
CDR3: CASSRTGGPYNSPLHF
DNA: TGTGCCAGCAGTCGGACAGGGGGCCCCTATAATTCACCCCTCCACTTT

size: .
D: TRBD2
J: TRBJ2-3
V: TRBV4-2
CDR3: CASSQDQAGGRVDTQYF
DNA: TGTGCCAGCAGCCAAGACCAAGCGGGGGGGCGTGTAGATACGCAGTATTTT

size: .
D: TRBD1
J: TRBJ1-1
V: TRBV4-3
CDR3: CASSQPDRATEAFF
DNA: TGCGCCAGCAGCCAACCAGACAGGGCCACTGAAGCTTTCTTT

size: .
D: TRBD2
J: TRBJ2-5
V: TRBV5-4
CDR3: CASSRRISGGVETQYF
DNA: TGTGCCAGCAGCCGGCGAATCAGCGGGGGAGTGGAGACCCAGTACTTC

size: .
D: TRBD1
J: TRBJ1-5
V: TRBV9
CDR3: CASSVGPGTVNQPQHF
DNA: TGTGCCAGCAGCGTAGGGCCCGGGACAGTCAATCAGCCCCAGCATTTT